These 10 T cell receptor beta chains were sequenced from one sample in a study of blood T cell repertoires in COVID-19. The method was immunoSEQ multiplex PCR; TCRdb's version includes in-frame clones alone and lacks a portion of them. This table holds roughly 240,000 clones, about 79% found once. Sequenced material: peripheral blood. Source of these receptors: a man aged 40-49 years who had recovered from COVID-19.

The rearrangement uses TRBV2 and TRBJ1-5; 8 nucleotides agree with TRBD1. CDR3 length: 16 amino acids. Per the germline V gene, CDR1 is SNHLY and CDR2 is FYNNEI. With V trimmed by 6 bases and J by 4 bases, 11 bases remained unmatched. CDR3 bases: TGTGCCAGCAGAAGAAAATCCACAGGGGGAAATCAGCCCCAGCATTTT. This translates into CASRRKSTGGNQPQHF.

The chain carries TRBV30 and TRBJ1-6; TRBD1 agrees at 10 bases. The CDR3 has 14 amino acids. V lost 0 bases, J lost 10 bases, and 3 bases stayed unmatched. The germline V gene has CDR1 GTSNPN and CDR2 SVGIG (reference sequence). The CDR3 here is CAWSVGTGDSPLHF. The CDR3 DNA is TGTGCCTGGAGTGTGGGGACAGGGGACTCACCCCTCCACTTT.

The chain combines TRBV5-6 with TRBJ2-5; 7 bases are shared with TRBD1. Germline V gene lookup returns CDR1 SGHDT and CDR2 YYEEEE. Trimming cost V 4 bases and J 5 bases; bases outside gene matches: 14. There are 16 residues in the CDR3. The CDR3, as DNA: TGTGCCAGCAGCATGCGAGGTCTGGGACAGATGGAGACCCAGTACTTC. Amino acids: CASSMRGLGQMETQYF.

The CDR3 sequence is CASSQDLPGGGSYEQYF. CDR3 DNA: TGTGCCAGCAGCCAAGATCTTCCCGGGGGAGGCTCCTACGAGCAGTACTTC. V and J are TRBV14 and TRBJ2-7; D is perhaps TRBD2 (6 bases). This CDR3 has 17 residues. V shed 0 bases and J shed 0 bases, with 15 bases lying between them. Germline CDR1 reads SGHDN; CDR2 reads FVKESK.

This sequence joins TRBV19 and TRBJ1-4; D might be TRBD1 (5 bases). Trimming shortened V by 7 bases and J by 2 bases, and 14 bases separated the two germline ends. Germline assignment: CDR1 LNHDA and CDR2 SQIVND (reference sequence). CDR3 length: 15 amino acids. In DNA form, the CDR3 reads TGTGCCAGTAACAAAGGGGATGCGACTAATGAAAAACTGTTTTTT. Its protein product is CASNKGDATNEKLFF. Combining the CDR3 with reference TRBV19 and TRBJ1-4 gives the whole variable domain DGGITQSPKYLFRKEGQNVTLSCEQNLNHDAMYWYRQDPGQGLRLIYYSQIVNDFQKGDIAEGYSVSREKKESFPLTVTSAQKNPTAFYLCASNKGDATNEKLFFGSGTQLSVL.

CDR3 sequence reads: CASSVGSGSNYEQYF. In DNA, the CDR3 is TGTGCCAGCAGCGTTGGTAGCGGGAGCAACTACGAGCAGTACTTC. The chain employs TRBV11-2 and TRBJ2-7; TRBD2 matches 9 bases. This CDR3 is 15 amino acids long. Germline CDR1 is SGHAT and CDR2 is FQNNGV. The J segment lost 3 bases and the V segment lost 5 bases, leaving 8 bases of the junction unmatched.

This chain connects TRBV18 to TRBJ2-1, with 8 bases that match TRBD2. Germline V lookup: CDR1 KGHSH, CDR2 LQKENI. J lost 9 bases, V lost 2 bases, and 3 bases had no gene match. The CDR3 is 13 residues long. This chain's CDR3 is CASSPGLAGEQFF. CDR3 nucleotide sequence: TGTGCCAGCTCACCAGGGCTAGCGGGTGAGCAGTTCTTC.

The V and J genes are TRBV7-9 and TRBJ2-1; 9 bases are a match to TRBD1. From germline, CDR1 is SEHNR and CDR2 FQNEAQ (reference sequence). V lost 9 bases to trimming and J lost 13 bases; unmatched junction nucleotides: 16. The CDR3 spans 14 residues. The CDR3: CASGGTGKTIKQFF. In nucleotides, the CDR3 is TGTGCCAGTGGGGGGACAGGGAAGACGATTAAACAGTTCTTC.

A few counts support this clone. The J gene is TRBJ2-1, the V gene TRBV19; D may be TRBD1 (6 bases). V lost 8 bases and J 10 bases, leaving 18 bases between the germline ends. CDR1 is LNHDA, CDR2 SQIVND, per germline (reference sequence). The CDR3 is 13 amino acids. The CDR3 reads CASSPQGPAEQFF. Here the CDR3 DNA reads TGTGCCAGTTCCCCCCAGGGGCCAGCCGAGCAGTTCTTC.

This clone was detected ten times or more. Distinct nucleotide sequences in the sample also encode this CDR3. This chain links TRBV7-2 with TRBJ1-2, with 9 bases aligning to TRBD1. Trimming at V came to 6 bases and at J to 6 bases, leaving 5 bases not matched to a gene. This CDR3 has 13 amino acids. Germline CDR1 SGHTA, CDR2 FQGNSA. CDR3: CASSFRQGDGYTF. The CDR3 nucleotides read TGTGCCAGCAGTTTTCGACAGGGGGATGGCTACACCTTC.